The subject of this entry is one TCR beta chain. The germline gives CDR1 MNHEY, CDR2 SVGAGI. V was cut by 0 bases and J by 10 bases, with 10 bases left in between. The length of the CDR3 is 13 residues. Terminally differentiated effector memory CD45RA+ cells were excluded by CCR7 positive selection of CD45RO-negative cells. All the donors were Caucasian adults who lived in Nashville, Tennessee. The sample belongs to a study of shared clonotypes between healthy human individuals. The assay was immunoSEQ multiplex PCR, and TCRdb's table has in-frame clones only and misses some. The repertoire holds a few million clones, with 90% to 95% as singletons.

The V and J genes are TRBV6-5 and TRBJ2-1, with no clear D. What was sequenced was naive CD8+ T cells from PBMCs. The receptor's source is a man aged 18-30 years in good health. Some clones in this sample may be carry-over from other donors' samples. CDR3 loop: CASSYSHLGEQFF. The CDR3 nucleotides read TGTGCCAGCAGTTACTCGCACCTAGGGGAGCAGTTCTTC.